This T cell receptor beta chain comes out of a study of shared clonotypes between healthy human individuals. Study findings and constraints: Naive CD4 clonotype sharing across four donors was approximately 5%. What naive subsets generally showed was a larger estimated richness than memory subsets showed.

Remarks on this clone: Its antigen is undetermined.

Assay used: immunoSEQ multiplex PCR; TCRdb lists only in-frame clones, some missing. The data contain 2,500,000 or so clones, more than 90% of them seen just once; the ten biggest clones take up about 0.13%. Specimen: naive CD4+ T cells sorted from blood. Noted subset: CD45RA+ positively selected. This TCR was sampled from a young man in good health.

CDR3 protein: CASSYSGLAPTDTQYF. The CDR3 region has the DNA TGTGCCAGCAGTTACTCGGGACTAGCGCCCACAGATACGCAGTATTTT. This sequence joins TRBV6-5 and TRBJ2-3; 10 bases line up with TRBD2. Trimming removed 0 bases from V and 2 bases from J; junction bases left unmatched: 2. The CDR3 consists of 16 residues. Looked up from germline, CDR1 is MNHEY and CDR2 is SVGAGI.